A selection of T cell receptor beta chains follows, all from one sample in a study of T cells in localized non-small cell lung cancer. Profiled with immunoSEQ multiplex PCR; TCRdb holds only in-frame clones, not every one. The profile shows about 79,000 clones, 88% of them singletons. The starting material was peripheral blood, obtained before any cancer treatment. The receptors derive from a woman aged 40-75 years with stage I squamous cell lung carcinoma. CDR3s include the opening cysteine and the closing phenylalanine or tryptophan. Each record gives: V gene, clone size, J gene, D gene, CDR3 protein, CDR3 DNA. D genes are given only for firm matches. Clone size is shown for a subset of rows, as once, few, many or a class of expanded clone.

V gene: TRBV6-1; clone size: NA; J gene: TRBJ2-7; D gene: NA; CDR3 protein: CASTQWGEQYF; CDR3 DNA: TGTGCCAGCACTCAATGGGGCGAGCAGTACTTC
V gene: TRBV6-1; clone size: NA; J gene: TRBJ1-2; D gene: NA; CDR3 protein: CASSDNRPGYTF; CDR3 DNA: TGTGCCAGCAGTGATAACAGGCCCGGCTACACCTTC
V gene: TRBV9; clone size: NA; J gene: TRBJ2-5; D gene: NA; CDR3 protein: CASSTLGALQETQYF; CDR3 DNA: TGTGCCAGCAGCACCCTAGGGGCCCTCCAAGAGACCCAGTACTTC
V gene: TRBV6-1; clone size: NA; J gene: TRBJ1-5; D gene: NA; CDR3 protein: CASSERGRVFVNQPQHF; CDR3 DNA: TGTGCCAGCAGTGAAAGGGGCAGGGTTTTTGTCAATCAGCCCCAGCATTTT
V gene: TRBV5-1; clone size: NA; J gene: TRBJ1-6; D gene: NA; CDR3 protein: CASSLEFRSLAPLHF; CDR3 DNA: TGCGCCAGCAGCTTGGAGTTTCGCAGTTTGGCGCCCCTCCACTTT
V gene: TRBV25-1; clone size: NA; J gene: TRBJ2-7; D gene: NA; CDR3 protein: CASSEFDEQYF; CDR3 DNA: TGTGCCAGCAGTGAATTTGACGAGCAGTACTTC
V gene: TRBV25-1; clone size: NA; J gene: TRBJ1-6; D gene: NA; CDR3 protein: CASSQLEGPTGNSPLHF; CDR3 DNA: TGTGCCAGCAGTCAACTTGAGGGGCCAACTGGAAATTCACCCCTCCACTTT
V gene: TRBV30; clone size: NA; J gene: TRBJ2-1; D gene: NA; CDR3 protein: CAWSVGGNNEQFF; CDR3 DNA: TGTGCCTGGAGTGTAGGAGGGAACAATGAGCAGTTCTTC
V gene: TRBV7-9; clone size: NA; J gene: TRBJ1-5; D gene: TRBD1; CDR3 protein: CASSLARQGGYNQPQHF; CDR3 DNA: TGTGCCAGCAGCTTAGCGCGGCAGGGGGGTTACAATCAGCCCCAGCATTTT
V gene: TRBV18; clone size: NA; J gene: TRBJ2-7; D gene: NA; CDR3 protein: CASSTGTTYEQYF; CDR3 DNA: TGTGCCAGCTCAACGGGAACTACCTACGAGCAGTACTTC
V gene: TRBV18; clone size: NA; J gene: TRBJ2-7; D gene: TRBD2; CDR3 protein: CASSPGGARGEQYF; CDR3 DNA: TGTGCCAGCTCACCCGGGGGGGCGCGGGGCGAGCAGTACTTC
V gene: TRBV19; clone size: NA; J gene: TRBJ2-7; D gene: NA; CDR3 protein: CASSRTATYEQYF; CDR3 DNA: TGTGCCAGTAGTAGGACCGCAACCTACGAGCAGTACTTC
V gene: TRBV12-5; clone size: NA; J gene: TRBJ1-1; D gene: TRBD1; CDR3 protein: CASGAGQGFRTEAFF; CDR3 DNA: TGTGCTAGTGGTGCGGGACAGGGGTTTCGAACTGAAGCTTTCTTT
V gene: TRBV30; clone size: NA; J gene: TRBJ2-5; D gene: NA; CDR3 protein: CAWSRPGAQETQYF; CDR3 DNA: TGTGCCTGGAGCAGACCCGGAGCCCAAGAGACCCAGTACTTC
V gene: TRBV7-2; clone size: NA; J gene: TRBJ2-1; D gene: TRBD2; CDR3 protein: CASRPSSGGHNEQFF; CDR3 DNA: TGTGCCAGCAGACCTTCTAGCGGGGGTCACAATGAGCAGTTCTTC
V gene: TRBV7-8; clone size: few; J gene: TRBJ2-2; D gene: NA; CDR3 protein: CASSPPGAGELFF; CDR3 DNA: TGTGCCAGCAGCCCGCCAGGGGCCGGGGAGCTGTTTTTT
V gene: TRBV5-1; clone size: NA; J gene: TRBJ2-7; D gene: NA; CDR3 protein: CASATEASAYEQYF; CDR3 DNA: TGCGCCAGCGCAACAGAGGCTAGCGCCTACGAGCAGTACTTC
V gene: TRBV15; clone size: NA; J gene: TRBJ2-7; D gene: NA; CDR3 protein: CATSRGGSSYEQYF; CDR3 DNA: TGTGCCACCAGCAGAGGGGGCAGTTCCTACGAGCAGTACTTC
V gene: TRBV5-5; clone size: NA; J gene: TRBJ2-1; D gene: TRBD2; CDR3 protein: CASSLDSGGPNEQFF; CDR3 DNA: TGTGCCAGCAGCTTGGACAGCGGGGGCCCAAATGAGCAGTTCTTC
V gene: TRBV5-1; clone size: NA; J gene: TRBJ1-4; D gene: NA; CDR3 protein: CASSFEGVEKLFF; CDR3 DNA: TGCGCCAGCAGCTTTGAGGGGGTGGAAAAACTGTTTTTT
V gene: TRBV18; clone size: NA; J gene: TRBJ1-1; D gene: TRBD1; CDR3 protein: CASSSQGGAGEAFF; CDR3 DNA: TGTGCCAGCTCATCACAGGGGGGGGCTGGCGAAGCTTTCTTT
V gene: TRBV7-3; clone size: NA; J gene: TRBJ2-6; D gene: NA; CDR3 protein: CASSPQGLDVLTF; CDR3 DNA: TGTGCCAGCAGCCCCCAGGGGCTAGACGTCCTGACTTTC
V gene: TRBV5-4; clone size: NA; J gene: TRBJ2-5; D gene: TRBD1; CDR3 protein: CASSSKQGAGETQYF; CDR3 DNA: TGTGCCAGCAGCTCGAAACAGGGGGCTGGAGAGACCCAGTACTTC
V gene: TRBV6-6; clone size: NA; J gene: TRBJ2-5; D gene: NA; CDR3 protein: CASKGAQETQYF; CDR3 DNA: TGTGCCAGCAAAGGCGCGCAAGAGACCCAGTACTTC
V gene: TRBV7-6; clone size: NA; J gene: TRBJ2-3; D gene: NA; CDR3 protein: CASRRVDTDTQYF; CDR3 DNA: TGTGCCAGCCGACGGGTAGACACAGATACGCAGTATTTT
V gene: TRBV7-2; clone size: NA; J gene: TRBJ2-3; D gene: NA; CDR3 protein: CASSYQVVRGDTQYF; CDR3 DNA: TGTGCCAGCAGCTACCAGGTGGTGAGGGGAGATACGCAGTATTTT
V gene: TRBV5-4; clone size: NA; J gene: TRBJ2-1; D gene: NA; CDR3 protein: CASSLFRDNEQFF; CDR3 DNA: TGTGCCAGCAGCTTGTTCAGGGACAATGAGCAGTTCTTC
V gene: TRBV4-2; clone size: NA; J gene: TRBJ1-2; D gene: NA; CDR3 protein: CASSQGAGKGIF; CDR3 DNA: TGTGCCAGCAGCCAAGGCGCGGGGAAGGGGATCTTC
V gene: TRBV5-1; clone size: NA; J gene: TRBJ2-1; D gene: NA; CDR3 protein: CASSLGGGAYNEQFF; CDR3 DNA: TGCGCCAGCAGCTTGGGGGGAGGCGCCTACAATGAGCAGTTCTTC
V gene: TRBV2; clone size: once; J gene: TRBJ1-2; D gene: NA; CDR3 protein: CASTLARTGYGYTF; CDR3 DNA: TGTGCCAGCACCCTGGCCCGGACGGGCTATGGCTACACCTTC
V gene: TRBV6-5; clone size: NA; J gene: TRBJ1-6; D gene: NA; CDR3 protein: CASSSSKGNSPLHF; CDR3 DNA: TGTGCCAGCAGTTCATCTAAGGGCAATTCACCCCTCCACTTT
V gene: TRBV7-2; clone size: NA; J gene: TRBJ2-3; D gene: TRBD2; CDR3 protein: CASSLSGVTDTQYF; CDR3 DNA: TGTGCCAGCAGCTTAAGCGGGGTCACAGATACGCAGTATTTT
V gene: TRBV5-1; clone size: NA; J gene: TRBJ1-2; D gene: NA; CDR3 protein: CASSSMGDYTF; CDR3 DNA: TGCGCCAGCAGCTCGATGGGAGACTACACCTTC
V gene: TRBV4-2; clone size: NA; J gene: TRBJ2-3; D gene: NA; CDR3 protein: CASSQDKGVTDTQYF; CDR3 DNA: TGTGCCAGCAGCCAAGACAAGGGGGTCACAGATACGCAGTATTTT
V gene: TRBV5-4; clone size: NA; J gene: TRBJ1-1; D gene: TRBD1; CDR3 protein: CASSSQTGFTEAFF; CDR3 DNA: TGTGCCAGCAGCTCCCAGACAGGGTTCACTGAAGCTTTCTTT
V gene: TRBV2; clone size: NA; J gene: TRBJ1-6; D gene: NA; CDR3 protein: CASKSQGRSNSPLHF; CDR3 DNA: TGTGCCAGCAAATCACAGGGTAGGAGTAATTCACCCCTCCACTTT
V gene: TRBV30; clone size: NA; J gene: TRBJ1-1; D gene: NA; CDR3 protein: CAWKIGMNTEAFF; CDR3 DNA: TGTGCCTGGAAAATTGGGATGAACACTGAAGCTTTCTTT
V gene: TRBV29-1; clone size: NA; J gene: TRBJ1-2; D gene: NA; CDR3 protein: CSVEATDSFYGYTF; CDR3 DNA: TGCAGCGTTGAGGCGACGGATTCTTTCTATGGCTACACCTTC
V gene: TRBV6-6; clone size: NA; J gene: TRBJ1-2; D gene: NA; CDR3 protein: CASTFQDRANYGYTF; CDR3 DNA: TGTGCCAGCACCTTCCAGGATCGGGCTAACTATGGCTACACCTTC
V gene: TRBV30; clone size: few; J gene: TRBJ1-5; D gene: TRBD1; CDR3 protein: CAWDMDRGFGSGNQPQHF; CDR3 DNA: TGTGCCTGGGACATGGACAGGGGGTTCGGATCGGGCAATCAGCCCCAGCATTTT